This T cell receptor (beta chain) stems from a study of neurological immune-mediated disorders. Findings of the study overall: Expansion of TCR clones was greatest in HTLV-1-associated myelopathy and smallest in multiple sclerosis, where it fell below that of healthy controls.

Each TCR transcript was tagged with a 10-nucleotide random UMI during 5'RACE. Over 170 million TCR-beta sequences from 15-18 subjects came from every sequencing run. MiXCR, run by TCRdb on the 5' RACE reads, gives a single entry per CDR3 protein. The data show fewer than 40,000 distinct CDR3 sequences, 13% seen once. This CDR3 is built from 14 residues. V was shortened by 3 bases and J by 5 bases, with 16 bases between the two germline ends. Germline assignment: CDR1 DFQATT and CDR2 SNEGSKA (reference sequence). Time point noted: longitudinal time-point 2. Blood bank volunteers in Maryland, USA, served as healthy controls. This clonotype was seen many times. The antigen is not known.

Sequencing used PBMCs. The origin of this receptor is a woman aged 35 to 49 in good health. The chain uses TRBV20-1 and TRBJ1-1; D not resolved. The CDR3 nucleotides are TGCAGTGCTAGTAACACCCGTGGGTATACTGAAGCTTTCTTT. This gives the protein CSASNTRGYTEAFF.